The next 18 T cell receptor beta chains were all read from a single sample in a study of blood T cell repertoires in COVID-19. Assay: immunoSEQ multiplex PCR; the TCRdb copy retains only in-frame clones and omits some. The data show 110,000 or so clones, about four fifths seen once. The sequenced sample consisted of peripheral blood. Receptors originate from a woman in her thirties or forties with acute or convalescent COVID-19.

The chain uses TRBV19 and TRBJ2-7, with TRBD1 identical over 8 bases. Trimming took 8 bases from V and 3 from J; bases not matched to a gene: 12. The V gene's germline CDR1 is LNHDA and CDR2 SQIVND (reference sequence). There are 15 residues in the CDR3. CDR3 sequence (DNA): TGTGCCAGTGGACCTAGGACAGGGTCTCACTACGAGCAGTACTTC. This encodes CASGPRTGSHYEQYF. Looking up the rest from reference TRBV19 and TRBJ2-7 gives the full variable domain: DGGITQSPKYLFRKEGQNVTLSCEQNLNHDAMYWYRQDPGQGLRLIYYSQIVNDFQKGDIAEGYSVSREKKESFPLTVTSAQKNPTAFYLCASGPRTGSHYEQYFGPGTRLTVT.

The gene calls are TRBV19 and TRBJ1-2, with 7 nucleotides matching TRBD1. With 5 bases clipped from V and 5 bases from J, the junction kept 5 bases outside the gene matches. From germline, CDR1 is LNHDA and CDR2 SQIVND (reference sequence). The CDR3 length is 13 residues. The chain's CDR3 is CASSSTGWYGYTF. For the CDR3, the DNA is TGTGCCAGTAGTTCGACAGGGTGGTATGGCTACACCTTC.

V usage is TRBV5-1 and J usage is TRBJ1-1; 9 bases fit TRBD1. Unmatched junction bases numbered 8, after V lost 2 bases and J lost 6 bases. Looked up from germline, CDR1 is SGHRS and CDR2 is YFSETQ. The length of the CDR3 is 15 residues. CDR3 sequence reads: CASSLKGQGIPEAFF. As DNA, the CDR3 is TGCGCCAGCAGCTTAAAGGGACAGGGAATACCTGAAGCTTTCTTT. The full variable domain, completed using reference TRBV5-1 and TRBJ1-1, is KAGVTQTPRYLIKTRGQQVTLSCSPISGHRSVSWYQQTPGQGLQFLFEYFSETQRNKGNFPGRFSGRQFSNSRSEMNVSTLELGDSALYLCASSLKGQGIPEAFFGQGTRLTVV.

The chain joins TRBV6-6 to TRBJ1-3, with D unresolved. Looked up from germline, CDR1 is MNHNY and CDR2 is SVGAGI (reference sequence). The CDR3 loop spans 16 amino acids. Trimming shortened V by 0 bases and J by 0 bases, and 9 bases separated the two germline ends. CDR3 DNA: TGTGCCAGCAGTTACTCTATCGCGTCCTCTGGAAACACCATATATTTT. Encoded protein: CASSYSIASSGNTIYF.

In DNA, the CDR3 is TGTGCCAGCAGTTCTAACATCCGGGGGGCTGAAGCTTTCTTT. Protein: CASSSNIRGAEAFF. The chain recombines TRBV13 with TRBJ1-1, with D possibly being TRBD1 (5 bases). CDR3 length: 14 amino acids. Germline assignment: CDR1 PRHDT and CDR2 FYEKMQ (reference sequence). V lost 6 bases and J 6 bases, leaving 17 bases between the germline ends.

The chain employs TRBV5-4 and TRBJ1-2; TRBD1 might be the D (5 bases). The ends were cut back, 6 bases at V and 7 bases at J, with 16 bases in the middle. Germline lookup yields CDR1 SGHNT and CDR2 YYREEE (reference sequence). The CDR3 runs 13 residues. In DNA form, the CDR3 reads TGTGCCAGCACCCGGGGGGAGAGGGGTGGCTACACCTTC. This encodes CASTRGERGGYTF.

The chain combines TRBV6-6 with TRBJ2-2; D unresolved. V lost 6 bases, J lost 0 bases, and 5 bases lay in between. This CDR3 is 13 amino acids long. Germline loops: CDR1 MNHNY, CDR2 SVGAGI (reference sequence). CDR3: CASRTANTGELFF. CDR3 coding DNA: TGTGCCAGCAGAACGGCGAACACCGGGGAGCTGTTTTTT.

This clone was seen once. CDR3 region: CASGTGETYEQYF. The DNA for the CDR3 is TGTGCCAGCGGGACAGGGGAAACCTACGAGCAGTACTTC. This chain links TRBV6-5 with TRBJ2-7; 10 bases map to TRBD1. The germline CDR1 and CDR2 sequences are MNHEY and SVGAGI. There are 13 residues in the CDR3. Germline trimming cut 8 bases from V and 2 bases from J; bases unmatched to any gene: 3.

The V call is TRBV18, the J call TRBJ1-5; D possibly corresponds to TRBD1 (5 bases). The CDR3 consists of 17 residues. Germline V gene data show CDR1 as KGHSH and CDR2 as LQKENI. V was cut by 2 bases and J by 5 bases, with 19 bases left in between. Here the CDR3 DNA reads TGTGCCAGCTCACCAGAACGATACGGGGGAGGGGATCAGCCCCAGCATTTT. Its translation is CASSPERYGGGDQPQHF.

The table lists this clone with a count of one. The chain couples TRBV24-1 to TRBJ2-3; 7 bases align to TRBD1. J gave up 4 bases and V 4 bases, and 7 bases lay outside the gene matches. The CDR3 runs 15 residues. The V gene's germline CDR1 is KGHDR and CDR2 SFDVKD. CDR3 loop: CATSDHRGRADTQYF. The CDR3 DNA sequence: TGTGCCACCAGTGACCATAGGGGGCGTGCAGATACGCAGTATTTT.

The rearrangement links TRBV30 to TRBJ1-1; weak D call: TRBD1 (5 bases). Trimming removed 4 bases from V and 4 bases from J, with 10 bases in between. Germline CDR1 reads GTSNPN; CDR2 reads SVGIG (reference sequence). CDR3 size: 12 residues. This CDR3 reads CAWTGWGTEAFF. DNA of the CDR3: TGTGCCTGGACAGGGTGGGGCACTGAAGCTTTCTTT. Variable domain in full (rest from reference TRBV30 and TRBJ1-1): SQTIHQWPATLVQPVGSPLSLECTVEGTSNPNLYWYRQAAGRGLQLLFYSVGIGQISSEVPQNLSASRPQDRQFILSSKKLLLSDSGFYLCAWTGWGTEAFFGQGTRLTVV.

The chain carries TRBV5-8 and TRBJ1-5; D uncertain. The CDR3 contains 16 residues. The V and J ends lost 4 bases and 7 bases respectively, with 21 bases between them. Per the germline V gene, CDR1 is SGHTS and CDR2 is YDEGEE. The CDR3, as DNA: TGTGCCAGCAGCCCGCATCCGGGGTCCTCAACACAGCCCCAGCATTTT. Amino acid sequence: CASSPHPGSSTQPQHF. The complete variable domain, with remaining parts taken from reference TRBV5-8 and TRBJ1-5, reads EAGVTQSPTHLIKTRGQQATLRCSPISGHTSVYWYQQALGLGLQFLLWYDEGEERNRGNFPPRFSGRQFPNYSSELNVNALELEDSALYLCASSPHPGSSTQPQHFGDGTRLSIL.

The rearrangement uses TRBV12-3 or TRBV12-4 and TRBJ2-3; 7 positions match TRBD1. CDR3 size: 13 residues. Trimming removed 10 bases from V and 2 bases from J; junction bases left unmatched: 6. The CDR3, as DNA: TGTGCCACCACTGGGACAGTCACAGATACGCAGTATTTT. It translates to CATTGTVTDTQYF.

CDR3 protein: CARSFRDSENTEAFF. The CDR3 bases are TGTGCCAGAAGCTTCCGGGACAGTGAGAACACTGAAGCTTTCTTT. V usage is TRBV5-3 and J usage is TRBJ1-1; TRBD1 matches at 7 bases. TRBV5-3 is placed among ORFs of uncertain function. The CDR3 has 15 residues. J was trimmed by 1 base and V by 2 bases; bases with no gene match: 5.

The chain has TRBV11-2 and TRBJ1-2; 7 positions agree with TRBD1. Germline CDR1 SGHAT, CDR2 FQNNGV. The V gene end was trimmed by 8 bases and the J gene end by 4 bases; junction bases not matched to a gene: 10. This CDR3 contains 14 residues. In DNA form, the CDR3 reads TGTGCCAGCCACCAACTGACAGGGTTCTATGGCTACACCTTC. Translated, it gives CASHQLTGFYGYTF.

The V call is TRBV19, the J call TRBJ1-1; tentatively, D is TRBD1 (5 bases). V was clipped by 5 bases and J by 1 base, with 11 bases between them. The CDR3 is 14 amino acids. CDR1 is LNHDA, CDR2 SQIVND, per germline (reference sequence). The CDR3 DNA reads TGTGCCAGTAGTGCGGGACGGACGAACACTGAAGCTTTCTTT. Translating it yields CASSAGRTNTEAFF.

This chain connects TRBV19 to TRBJ1-1, with 8 bases identical to TRBD1. Germline-derived CDR1 and CDR2 are LNHDA and SQIVND (reference sequence). The CDR3 length is 13 residues. V trimming: 5 bases; J trimming: 4 bases; junction bases outside the gene matches: 3. Here the CDR3 reads CASSPDRGTEAFF. In nucleotides, the CDR3 is TGTGCCAGTAGTCCTGACAGGGGCACTGAAGCTTTCTTT.

The chain recombines TRBV5-4 with TRBJ2-7; D is unresolved. The CDR3 covers 15 residues. V lost 1 base and J lost 4, with 15 bases in between. Germline lookup yields CDR1 SGHNT and CDR2 YYREEE (reference sequence). CDR3: CASSLQSKQKYEQYF. The CDR3 DNA reads as TGTGCCAGCAGCTTGCAGTCAAAACAGAAATACGAGCAGTACTTC. The full variable domain, in which reference TRBV5-4 and TRBJ2-7 provide the parts outside the CDR3, is ETGVTQSPTHLIKTRGQQVTLRCSSQSGHNTVSWYQQALGQGPQFIFQYYREEENGRGNFPPRFSGLQFPNYSSELNVNALELDDSALYLCASSLQSKQKYEQYFGPGTRLTVT.